Following are 15 T cell receptor beta chains from one sample sequenced in a study of glioma-infiltrating T cells. Amplification of TCR alpha and beta CDR3 regions from RNA used iRepertoire nested multiplex PCR. In TCRdb, the multiplex PCR reads were re-called with MiXCR into one record per CDR3 protein. The repertoire holds roughly 190,000 distinct CDR3 sequences, with more than 25% as singletons. The sequenced material came from glioma tissue, nonneoplastic brain tissue, or PBMCs (not recorded which). The receptors were gathered from a human donor with low-grade glioma or glioblastoma, undergoing nonglioma brain surgery, or in good health (not recorded which).

In this sample, this clonotype turned up many times. This sequence joins TRBV29-1 and TRBJ2-3, with 7 bases aligning to TRBD2. CDR3 length: 14 residues. With 7 bases clipped from V and 0 bases from J, the junction kept 7 bases outside the gene matches. Germline lookup yields CDR1 SQVTM and CDR2 ANQGSEA. CDR3 nucleotide sequence: TGCAGCGCTATTAGCGGGTTTAGCACAGATACGCAGTATTTT. It translates to CSAISGFSTDTQYF.

This chain links TRBV12-3 or TRBV12-4 with TRBJ2-2; D call uncertain. The CDR3 consists of 15 residues. V lost 5 bases and J 4 bases, leaving 14 bases between the germline ends. CDR3 nucleotides: TGTGCCAGCAGTCGGATTCTTATGGGCACCGGGGAGCTGTTTTTT. Protein sequence: CASSRILMGTGELFF.

For this clonotype: The conserved phenylalanine or tryptophan normally closing the CDR3 is absent here, so this likely arose from a read error. It is unclear where the CDR3 begins or ends on the DNA, so no DNA is shown, and the CDR3 is as TCRdb lists it. V usage is TRBV6-1 and J usage is TRBJ2-7; the table gives TRBD2 as D, unverified against the DNA. The CDR3 totals 14 residues, both ends included. Per the germline V gene, CDR1 is MNHNS and CDR2 is SASEGT. CDR3 residues: CASRAPSESYERYL.

In its sample, this clonotype was seen many times. The V gene is TRBV7-8, the J gene TRBJ2-1, with unresolved D. V dropped 0 bases and J dropped 5 bases, with 8 bases sitting between them. CDR1 is SGHVS, CDR2 FQNEAQ, per germline. CDR3 length equals 14 residues. The CDR3 reads CASSLAGQDNEQFF. Here the CDR3 DNA reads TGTGCCAGCAGCTTAGCGGGTCAGGACAATGAGCAGTTCTTC.

This clonotype was seen a single time. The chain recombines TRBV30 with TRBJ1-1; perhaps TRBD1 as D (5 bases). V lost 4 bases and J lost 3, with 12 bases in between. There are 13 residues in the CDR3. Germline assignment: CDR1 GTSNPN and CDR2 SVGIG (reference sequence). CDR3 DNA sequence: TGTGCCTGGAAAGAGGGGTGGGACACTGAAGCTTTCTTT. This codes for CAWKEGWDTEAFF.

This chain connects TRBV12-3 or TRBV12-4 to TRBJ1-2; D remains unclear. This CDR3 region has 13 residues. V was cut by 3 bases and J by 4 bases, with 9 bases left in between. This CDR3 is CASSFSPSYGYTF. CDR3 sequence (DNA): TGTGCCAGCAGTTTTTCCCCGAGCTATGGCTACACCTTC.

This rearrangement joins TRBV20-1 to TRBJ2-7, with 8 positions matching TRBD2. With V trimmed by 6 bases and J by 0 bases, 4 bases remained unmatched. The CDR3 is made up of 13 amino acids. Germline lookup yields CDR1 DFQATT and CDR2 SNEGSKA (reference sequence). CDR3 sequence (DNA): TGCAGTGCCCGCAGCGGGAGCTCCTACGAGCAGTACTTC. It is translated as CSARSGSSYEQYF.

For this clonotype: The conserved final phenylalanine or tryptophan is absent from the CDR3, which likely points to a read error. The rearrangement uses TRBV6-2 or TRBV6-3 and TRBJ2-1; D remains ambiguous. Germline V lookup: CDR1 MNHEY, CDR2 SVGEGT. The CDR3 covers 12 residues. Trimming pared 11 bases from V and 7 bases from J, leaving 15 bases between. The CDR3 DNA reads as TGTGCCCGCCACCCCGGACGGAATGAGCAGTTCTGC. Its protein is CARHPGRNEQFC.

In this sample, this clonotype turned up many times. This chain uses TRBV20-1 with TRBJ1-1, with D unclear. Trimming pared 5 bases from V and 0 bases from J, leaving 7 bases between. Per germline, CDR1 DFQATT and CDR2 SNEGSKA (reference sequence). The CDR3 has 12 residues. The CDR3 DNA sequence: TGCAGTGCTCCTAGGGTGAACACTGAAGCTTTCTTT. Translated, it gives CSAPRVNTEAFF.

In this sample, this clonotype turned up many times. The J gene is TRBJ1-1, the V gene TRBV20-1, with D perhaps matching TRBD1 (5 bases). Germline-derived CDR1 and CDR2 are DFQATT and SNEGSKA (reference sequence). Trimming took off 0 bases at V and 1 base at J, with 9 bases between the two ends. This CDR3 has 14 amino acids. The CDR3 region is CSARDWTPNTEAFF. CDR3 nucleotides: TGCAGTGCTAGAGATTGGACACCGAACACTGAAGCTTTCTTT.

Details on this clonotype: A read error may be the cause here, since a much bigger clone is one base away. The chain couples TRBV7-9 to TRBJ2-3, with TRBD2 matching 15 bases. Germline values: CDR1 SEHNR, CDR2 FQNEAQ (reference sequence). Losses at the gene ends were 6 bases for V and 5 bases for J; bases not matched to a gene: 6. The CDR3 runs to 16 residues. The DNA for the CDR3 is TGTGCCAGCAGTACCGGACTAGCGGGAGGGCTAGATACGCAGTATTTT. Translated: CASSTGLAGGLDTQYF.

This clonotype came up many times. One end of the junction varies from germline; a read error may be responsible. The V call is TRBV7-2, the J call TRBJ2-7; TRBD2 agrees at 13 bases. Germline V gives CDR1 SGHTA, CDR2 FQGNSA. The CDR3 totals 17 residues. The CDR3 DNA sequence: TGTGCCAGCAGCTTCATGGGACTAGCGGGGACCTCCTCCGAGCAGTACTTC. It specifies CASSFMGLAGTSSEQYF.

This clonotype was counted ten times or more. This chain links TRBV28 with TRBJ2-7; D not certain. The CDR3 runs 12 residues. Germline assignment: CDR1 MDHEN and CDR2 SYDVKM. Trimming stripped 4 bases from V and 6 bases from J, with 10 bases between. The CDR3 DNA follows: TGTGCCAGCAGTTCCCCGCGTCGCGAGCAGTACTTC. Encoded protein: CASSSPRREQYF.

The sample holds many counts of this clonotype. The chain carries TRBV27 and TRBJ1-1; TRBD1 might be the D (5 bases). The V end was cut by 2 bases, the J end by 6 bases, with 25 bases between. The CDR3 consists of 18 residues. Germline CDR1 MNHEY, CDR2 SMNVEV (reference sequence). The CDR3 nucleotides read TGTGCCAGCAGTTTAACTCCAGGAGGGGCAGGCGCCGGGCCTGAAGCTTTCTTT. The encoded protein is CASSLTPGGAGAGPEAFF.

This rearrangement joins TRBV5-4 to TRBJ2-3; D is possibly TRBD1 or TRBD2 (5 bases each). V was clipped by 1 base and J by 4 bases, with 19 bases between them. This CDR3 region has 17 residues. Germline V gene sequence: CDR1 SGHNT, CDR2 YYREEE (reference sequence). This CDR3 is CASSLYHGGSVSDTQYF. CDR3 nucleotide sequence: TGTGCCAGCAGCTTGTATCATGGGGGATCGGTTTCAGATACGCAGTATTTT.